There are many counts of the clone carrying this TCR beta chain. The antigen is not known. V lost 4 bases, J lost 4 bases, and 5 bases stayed unmatched. Germline V gene sequence: CDR1 MGHRA, CDR2 YSYEKL. The CDR3 has 14 residues. TCRdb reprocessed the 5' RACE reads with MiXCR, giving one entry per CDR3 protein. The sample has roughly 710,000 distinct CDR3 sequences, less than 7% seen once. No donor was unhealthy or non-Caucasian. The data originate from a study of identical twins. General study points: Reduced insertions were recorded for abundant cord blood beta clonotypes, with no such pattern in memory repertoires. With beta out-of-frame sequences, excess sharing by twins was weaker. With monozygotic twins, out-of-frame TCR alpha sharing exceeded what models estimated.

The chain recombines TRBV4-1 with TRBJ1-1; 8 bases agree with TRBD1. The clonotype originates from a man aged 18-30 years in good health. Sequences were obtained from naive T cells sorted from blood. CDR3 in amino acids: CASSRITGGTEAFF. CDR3 sequence (DNA): TGCGCCAGCAGCCGTATCACAGGGGGCACTGAAGCTTTCTTT.